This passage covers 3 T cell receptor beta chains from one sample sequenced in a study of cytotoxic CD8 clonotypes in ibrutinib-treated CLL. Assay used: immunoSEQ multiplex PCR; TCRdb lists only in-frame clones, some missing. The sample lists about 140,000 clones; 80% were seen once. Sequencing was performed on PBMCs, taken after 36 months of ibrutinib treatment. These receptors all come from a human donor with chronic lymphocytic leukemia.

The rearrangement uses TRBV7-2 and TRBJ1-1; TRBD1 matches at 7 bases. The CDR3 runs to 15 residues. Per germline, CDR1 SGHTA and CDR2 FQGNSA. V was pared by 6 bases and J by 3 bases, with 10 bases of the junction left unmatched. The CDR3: CASRRTGVRDTEAFF. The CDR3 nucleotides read TGTGCCAGCAGGCGAACAGGGGTCCGAGACACTGAAGCTTTCTTT. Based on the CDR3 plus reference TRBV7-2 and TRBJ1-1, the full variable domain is GAGVSQSPSNKVTEKGKDVELRCDPISGHTALYWYRQSLGQGLEFLIYFQGNSAPDKSGLPSDRFSAERTGGSVSTLTIQRTQQEDSAVYLCASRRTGVRDTEAFFGQGTRLTVV.

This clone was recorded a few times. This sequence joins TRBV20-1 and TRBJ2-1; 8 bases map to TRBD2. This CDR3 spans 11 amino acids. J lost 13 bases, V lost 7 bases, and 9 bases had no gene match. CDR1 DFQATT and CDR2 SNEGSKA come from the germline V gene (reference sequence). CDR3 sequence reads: CSVLNSGVQFF. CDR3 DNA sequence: TGCAGTGTTCTAAATAGCGGGGTACAGTTCTTC.

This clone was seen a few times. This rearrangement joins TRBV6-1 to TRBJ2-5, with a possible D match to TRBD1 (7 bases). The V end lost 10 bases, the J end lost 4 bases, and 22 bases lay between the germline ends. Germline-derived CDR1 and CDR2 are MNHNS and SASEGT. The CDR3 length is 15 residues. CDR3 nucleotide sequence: TGTGCCACCCAGAACAGTCCAGGGGGACTAGAGACCCAGTACTTC. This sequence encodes CATQNSPGGLETQYF.